This TCR beta chain was observed in a study of blood T cells in healthy people across ages. General study findings and limits: Whereas aged donors had fewer naive CD4+ cells, long-lived donors had more of them and higher diversity.

A note on this clonotype: Antigen unknown.

This CDR3 comprises 15 residues. Through a sample-barcoded 5' primer and a J-beta primer mix, a second PCR was run for roughly 7 to 12 cycles. TCRdb re-called the 5' RACE reads through MiXCR, storing one row per CDR3 protein. Counted here are about 930,000 distinct CDR3 sequences, under 35% occurring once; the ten biggest clones make up roughly a tenth. The same data also went into a second study, on T cells of mothers and their children. That work adds: The TCR beta CDR3 read count exceeded 8 million for each mother and was 2.5 million to 3 million for each child.

Sequenced sample: blood. The chain combines TRBV21-1 with TRBJ1-3; the DNA was not used to check the table's D call, TRBD1. TRBV21-1 is tagged as a pseudogene. This sequence was found in a woman aged 40 to 55 in good health. This chain's CDR3 is CASSEQGAQGNTIYF. The CDR3 nucleotides are TGTGCCAGCAGCGAACAGGGGGCGCAAGGAAACACCATATATTTT.